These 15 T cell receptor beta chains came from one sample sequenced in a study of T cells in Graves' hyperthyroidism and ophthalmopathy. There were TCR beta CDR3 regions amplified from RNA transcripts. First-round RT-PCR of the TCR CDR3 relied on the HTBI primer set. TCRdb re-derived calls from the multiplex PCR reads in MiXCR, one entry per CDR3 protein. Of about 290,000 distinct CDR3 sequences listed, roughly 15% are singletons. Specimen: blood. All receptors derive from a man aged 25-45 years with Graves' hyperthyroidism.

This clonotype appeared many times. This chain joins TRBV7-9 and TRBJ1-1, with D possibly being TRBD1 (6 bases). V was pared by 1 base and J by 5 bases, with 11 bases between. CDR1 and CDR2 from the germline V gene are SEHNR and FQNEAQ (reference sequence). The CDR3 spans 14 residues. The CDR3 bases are TGTGCCAGCAGCTTAGATCCAGGGGCGACTGAAGCTTTCTTT. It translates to CASSLDPGATEAFF.

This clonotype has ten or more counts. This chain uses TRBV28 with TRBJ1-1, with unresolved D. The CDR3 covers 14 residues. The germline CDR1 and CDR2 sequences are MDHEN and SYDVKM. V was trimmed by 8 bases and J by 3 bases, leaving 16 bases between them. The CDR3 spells CASEPGGRDTEAFF. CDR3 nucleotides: TGTGCCAGCGAACCTGGAGGACGAGACACTGAAGCTTTCTTT.

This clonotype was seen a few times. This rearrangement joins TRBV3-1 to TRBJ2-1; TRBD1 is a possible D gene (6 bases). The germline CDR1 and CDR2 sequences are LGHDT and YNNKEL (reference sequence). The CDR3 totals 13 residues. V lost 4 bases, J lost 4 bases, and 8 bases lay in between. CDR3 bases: TGTGCCAGCAGCCGGACAGCTTACAATGAGCAGTTCTTC. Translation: CASSRTAYNEQFF.

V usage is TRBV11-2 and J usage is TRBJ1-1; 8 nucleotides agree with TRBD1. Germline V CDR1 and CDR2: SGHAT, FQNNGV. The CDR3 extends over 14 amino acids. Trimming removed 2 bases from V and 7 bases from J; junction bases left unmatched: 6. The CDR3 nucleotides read TGTGCCAGCAGCTTACAAGTTACAGGGGGTGAAGCTTTCTTT. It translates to CASSLQVTGGEAFF. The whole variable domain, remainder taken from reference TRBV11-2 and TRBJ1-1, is EAGVAQSPRYKIIEKRQSVAFWCNPISGHATLYWYQQILGQGPKLLIQFQNNGVVDDSQLPKDRFSAERLKGVDSTLKIQPAKLEDSAVYLCASSLQVTGGEAFFGQGTRLTVV.

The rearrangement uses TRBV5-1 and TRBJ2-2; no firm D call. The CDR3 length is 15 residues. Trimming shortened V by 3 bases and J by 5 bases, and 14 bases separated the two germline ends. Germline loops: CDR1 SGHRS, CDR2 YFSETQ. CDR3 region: CASSWSRPETGELFF. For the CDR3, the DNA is TGCGCCAGCAGCTGGTCCAGGCCCGAGACCGGGGAGCTGTTTTTT.

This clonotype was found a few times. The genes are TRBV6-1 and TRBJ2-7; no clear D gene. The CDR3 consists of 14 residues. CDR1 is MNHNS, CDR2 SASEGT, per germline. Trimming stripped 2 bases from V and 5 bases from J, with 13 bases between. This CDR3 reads CASSESRAPDEQYF. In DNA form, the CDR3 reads TGTGCCAGCAGTGAATCTAGGGCCCCAGACGAGCAGTACTTC.

The CDR3 region has the DNA TGTGCCAGCAGTTACGGGACTAGCGGGAGAGAGCAGTTCTTC. Protein: CASSYGTSGREQFF. The chain carries TRBV6-2 or TRBV6-3 and TRBJ2-1; 14 positions agree with TRBD2. This CDR3 has 14 residues. The V gene end was trimmed by 2 bases and the J gene end by 10 bases; junction bases not matched to a gene: 1. From germline, CDR1 is MNHEY and CDR2 SVGEGT.

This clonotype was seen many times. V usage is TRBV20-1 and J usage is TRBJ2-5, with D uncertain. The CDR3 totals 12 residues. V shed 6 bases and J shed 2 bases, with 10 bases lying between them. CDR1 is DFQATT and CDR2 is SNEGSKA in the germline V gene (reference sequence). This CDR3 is CSAHAGQETQYF. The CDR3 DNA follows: TGCAGTGCCCACGCCGGGCAAGAGACCCAGTACTTC.

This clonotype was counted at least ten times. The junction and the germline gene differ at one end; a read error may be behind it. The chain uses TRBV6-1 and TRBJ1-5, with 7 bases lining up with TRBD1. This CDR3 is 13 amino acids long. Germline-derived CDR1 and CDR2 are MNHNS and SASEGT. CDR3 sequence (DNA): TGTGCCAGCAAGGGACAGCCCTTAGGTCCCCAACATTTT. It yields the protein CASKGQPLGPQHF.

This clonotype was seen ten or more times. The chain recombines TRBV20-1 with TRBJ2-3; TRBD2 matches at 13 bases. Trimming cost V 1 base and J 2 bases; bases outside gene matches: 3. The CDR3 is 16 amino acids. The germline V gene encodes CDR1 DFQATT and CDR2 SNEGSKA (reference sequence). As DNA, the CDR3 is TGCAGTGCTAGAGTTGGGACTAGCGGGAACACAGATACGCAGTATTTT. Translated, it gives CSARVGTSGNTDTQYF.

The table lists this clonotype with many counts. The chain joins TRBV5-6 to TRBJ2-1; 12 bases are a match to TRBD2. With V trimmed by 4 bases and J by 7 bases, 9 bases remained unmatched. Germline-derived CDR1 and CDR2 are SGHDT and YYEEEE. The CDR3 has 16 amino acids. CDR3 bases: TGTGCCAGCAGCCCCGGTCCGCTAGCGGGAGGGAATGAGCAGTTCTTC. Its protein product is CASSPGPLAGGNEQFF.

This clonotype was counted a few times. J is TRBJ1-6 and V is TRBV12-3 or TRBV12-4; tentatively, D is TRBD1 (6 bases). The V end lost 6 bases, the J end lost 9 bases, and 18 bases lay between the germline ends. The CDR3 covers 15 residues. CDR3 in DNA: TGTGCCAGCAGCTATACCACGGGGGCGAGTTCACCCCTCCACTTT. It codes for CASSYTTGASSPLHF.

The DNA of the CDR3 is TGTGCCAGCAGCCCACGGTGGCCCACCGGGGAGCTGTTTTTT. Its translation is CASSPRWPTGELFF. The rearrangement links TRBV7-3 to TRBJ2-2; D not resolved. The CDR3 sequence is 14 residues long. Trimming removed 5 bases at V and 4 bases at J, with 11 bases between. CDR1 SGHTA and CDR2 FQGTGA come from the germline V gene.

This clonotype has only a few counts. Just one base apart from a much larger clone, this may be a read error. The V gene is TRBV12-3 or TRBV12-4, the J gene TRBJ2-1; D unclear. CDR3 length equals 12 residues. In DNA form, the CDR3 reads TGTGCCGGCAGTGGCGCCAGCAATGAGCAGTTCTTC. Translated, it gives CAGSGASNEQFF.

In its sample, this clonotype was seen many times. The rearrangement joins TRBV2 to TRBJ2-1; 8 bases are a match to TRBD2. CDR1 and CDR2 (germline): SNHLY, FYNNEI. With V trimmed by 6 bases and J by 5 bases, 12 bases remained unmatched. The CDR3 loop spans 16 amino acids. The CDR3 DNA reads TGTGCCAGCAGCGTCCTTAGCGGGAACGAAGACAATGAGCAGTTCTTC. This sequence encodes CASSVLSGNEDNEQFF.